Listed here are 32 T cell receptor beta chains from one sample, sequenced in a study of somatic mutations in cytotoxic T cells in rheumatoid arthritis. Some clones are missing from TCRdb's copy, which holds only in-frame ones; the method was immunoSEQ multiplex PCR. The table shows about 15,000 clones, with under 80% occurring only once. The sample consisted of CD8+ T cells sorted from blood. The receptors were sampled from an adult with rheumatoid arthritis.

Written as DNA, the CDR3 is TGCGCCAGCAGCGGGGGACTAGCAACAGATACGCAGTATTTT. Its protein product is CASSGGLATDTQYF. The chain carries TRBV5-1 and TRBJ2-3, with 9 positions matching TRBD2. The V segment lost 4 bases and the J segment 3 bases; nucleotides outside the gene matches: 3. CDR3 size: 14 residues. Per the germline V gene, CDR1 is SGHRS and CDR2 is YFSETQ.

The V call is TRBV5-5, the J call TRBJ1-2; D is perhaps TRBD1 (5 bases). Germline V gene sequence: CDR1 SGHKS, CDR2 YYEKEE (reference sequence). V was cut by 4 bases and J by 3 bases, with 13 bases left in between. The CDR3 runs 14 residues. The chain's CDR3 is CASSESGADYGYTF. Here the CDR3 DNA reads TGTGCCAGCAGCGAAAGCGGGGCAGACTATGGCTACACCTTC.

The rearrangement joins TRBV4-1 to TRBJ2-1; 11 nucleotides agree with TRBD2. The CDR3 has 16 residues. The trim removed 7 bases at V and 4 bases at J, leaving 9 bases unmatched. Per the germline V gene, CDR1 is MGHRA and CDR2 is YSYEKL. The CDR3 here is CASKGLAAGGYNEQFF. CDR3 nucleotide sequence: TGCGCCAGCAAGGGACTAGCGGCCGGAGGATACAATGAGCAGTTCTTC.

The rearrangement links TRBV14 to TRBJ1-6; D remains ambiguous. Trimming pared 1 base from V and 0 bases from J, leaving 13 bases between. This CDR3 region has 18 residues. Germline V gene sequence: CDR1 SGHDN, CDR2 FVKESK. This chain's CDR3 is CASSQGSLESSYNSPLHF. The CDR3 bases are TGTGCCAGCAGCCAAGGTTCACTGGAGAGCTCCTATAATTCACCCCTCCACTTT.

The J gene is TRBJ2-5, the V gene TRBV28; D tentatively reads TRBD1 or TRBD2 (5 bases each). Germline V lookup: CDR1 MDHEN, CDR2 SYDVKM. With 2 bases removed from V and 5 bases from J, the gap between germline ends came to 18 bases. The CDR3 covers 16 residues. CDR3 in amino acids: CASSLDEGPVRETQYF. The CDR3 DNA follows: TGTGCCAGCAGTTTAGACGAGGGGCCTGTGAGGGAGACCCAGTACTTC.

This clone came up a few times. The rearrangement joins TRBV2 to TRBJ2-7; 10 bases line up with TRBD1. The CDR3 consists of 18 residues. V lost 1 base to trimming and J lost 7 bases; unmatched junction nucleotides: 16. Per the germline V gene, CDR1 is SNHLY and CDR2 is FYNNEI. Written as DNA, the CDR3 is TGTGCCAGCAGTGAAGAGGACTTCCAGCGGGACAGGGGCATGGAGCAGTACTTC. It encodes CASSEEDFQRDRGMEQYF.

The V gene is TRBV11-1, the J gene TRBJ2-5; D unresolved. Trimming took 2 bases from V and 4 from J, leaving 11 bases between them. Germline values: CDR1 SGHAT, CDR2 FQDESV (reference sequence). The CDR3 consists of 14 residues. The CDR3: CASSLTDERETQYF. DNA for the CDR3: TGTGCCAGCAGCTTAACGGACGAGCGAGAGACCCAGTACTTC.

The J gene is TRBJ2-3, the V gene TRBV7-9; D remains unclear. This CDR3 has 13 residues. V was trimmed by 4 bases and J by 5 bases, leaving 10 bases between them. CDR1 and CDR2 from the germline V gene are SEHNR and FQNEAQ (reference sequence). The CDR3 reads CASSSPLLDTQYF. DNA of the CDR3: TGTGCCAGCAGCTCCCCGTTGTTAGATACGCAGTATTTT.

The chain carries TRBV10-3 and TRBJ2-5; tentatively, D is TRBD1 (6 bases). Germline-derived CDR1 and CDR2 are ENHRY and SYGVKD. The CDR3 loop spans 17 amino acids. The V and J ends lost 5 bases and 13 bases respectively, with 32 bases between them. CDR3 sequence (DNA): TGTGCCATCAGTTCACCTCCTCGGGACAAGATCTTAGAAATACTGTACTTC. Protein: CAISSPPRDKILEILYF.

The chain recombines TRBV5-4 with TRBJ2-4; the match to TRBD2 covers 7 bases. CDR3 length: 16 residues. V dropped 0 bases and J dropped 2; count of bases not matched to a gene: 5. From germline, CDR1 is SGHNT and CDR2 YYREEE (reference sequence). CDR3 DNA sequence: TGTGCCAGCAGCTTGGATATGGGGGGGACCAAAAACATTCAGTACTTC. Translated, it gives CASSLDMGGTKNIQYF.

Regarding this clone: The sample holds other DNA sequences that translate to the same CDR3. This chain joins TRBV6-1 and TRBJ1-1, with 11 positions matching TRBD1. The germline CDR1 and CDR2 sequences are MNHNS and SASEGT. There are 15 residues in the CDR3. The ends lost 0 bases at V and 4 bases at J; junction bases unmatched: 1. The CDR3, as DNA: TGTGCCAGCAGTGAAGCGGGGACAGGGGGCACTGAAGCTTTCTTT. Translated: CASSEAGTGGTEAFF.

CDR3 sequence (DNA): TGTGCCACCAACCCCGTTGGCACTTACACCGGGGAGCTGTTTTTT. It codes for CATNPVGTYTGELFF. The V and J genes are TRBV27 and TRBJ2-2; D remains ambiguous. Trimming left V 10 bases short and J 3 bases short, with 18 bases between. The CDR3 is 15 amino acids. Germline CDR1 reads MNHEY; CDR2 reads SMNVEV (reference sequence).

V usage is TRBV4-2 and J usage is TRBJ2-3; 7 nucleotides match TRBD2. The CDR3 has 16 amino acids. The germline CDR1 and CDR2 sequences are LGHNA and YNFKEQ. V shed 7 bases and J 1 base; nucleotides not matched to a gene: 11. The CDR3 loop is CASNPRVGGGTDTQYF. In DNA form, the CDR3 reads TGTGCCAGCAACCCCCGAGTGGGGGGGGGCACAGATACGCAGTATTTT.

This clone has a single count. The chain has TRBV5-1 and TRBJ2-1; possibly TRBD1 or TRBD2 for D (7 bases each). V was clipped by 9 bases and J by 7 bases, with 26 bases between them. The CDR3 is 16 amino acids. CDR1 is SGHRS and CDR2 is YFSETQ in the germline V gene. The CDR3 DNA is TGCGCCACCCAGCCCCTGGGTGCAGGGGGGGGGAATGAGCAGTTCTTC. As protein: CATQPLGAGGGNEQFF.

This chain uses TRBV6-5 with TRBJ1-1, with TRBD1 as a possible D gene (5 bases). Germline V gene data show CDR1 as MNHEY and CDR2 as SVGAGI. V lost 6 bases, J lost 6 bases, and 20 bases lay in between. This CDR3 is 15 amino acids long. The CDR3 bases are TGTGCCAGCAGGGTAGAACTTGGGACCTGGGCTGAAGCTTTCTTT. Protein sequence: CASRVELGTWAEAFF.

This chain connects TRBV27 to TRBJ2-7; D is possibly TRBD1 or TRBD2 (6 bases each). V gave up 5 bases and J gave up 5 bases, with 13 bases separating them. The length of the CDR3 is 13 residues. Germline V gives CDR1 MNHEY, CDR2 SMNVEV (reference sequence). CDR3 in DNA: TGTGCCAGCAGTGGAGGGGGAGGAAACGAGCAGTACTTC. Translated: CASSGGGGNEQYF.

This clone was seen only once. The rearrangement uses TRBV5-1 and TRBJ2-1; 8 bases map to TRBD2. The V gene end was trimmed by 3 bases and the J gene end by 7 bases; junction bases not matched to a gene: 6. The V gene's germline CDR1 is SGHRS and CDR2 YFSETQ. This CDR3 comprises 14 residues. The CDR3 here is CASSYGGGLNEQFF. Written as DNA, the CDR3 is TGCGCCAGCAGCTACGGCGGGGGGTTGAATGAGCAGTTCTTC.

This rearrangement joins TRBV4-1 to TRBJ1-5; TRBD1 matches at 8 bases. J gave up 3 bases and V 6 bases, and 7 bases lay outside the gene matches. CDR1 MGHRA and CDR2 YSYEKL come from the germline V gene. This CDR3 is built from 15 residues. This CDR3 is CASSEGQGTNQPQHF. CDR3 DNA: TGCGCCAGCAGTGAAGGACAGGGTACCAATCAGCCCCAGCATTTT.

The chain employs TRBV4-2 and TRBJ1-2; no definite D call. The ends were cut back, 0 bases at V and 4 bases at J, with 9 bases in the middle. The germline CDR1 and CDR2 sequences are LGHNA and YNFKEQ. This CDR3 is 14 amino acids long. The CDR3 sequence: CASSQETALYGYTF. CDR3 bases: TGTGCCAGCAGCCAAGAAACGGCACTCTATGGCTACACCTTC.

V is TRBV28 and J is TRBJ2-2, with D possibly matching TRBD1 (5 bases). CDR1 is MDHEN, CDR2 SYDVKM, per germline. Trimming pared 5 bases from V and 7 bases from J, leaving 14 bases between. The CDR3 is 14 residues long. The CDR3 is CASSPDSPYGELFF. DNA of the CDR3: TGTGCCAGCAGTCCCGACAGTCCGTACGGGGAGCTGTTTTTT.

The chain uses TRBV7-6 and TRBJ2-1; 9 positions match TRBD2. Per the germline V gene, CDR1 is SGHVS and CDR2 is FNYEAQ. J was trimmed by 7 bases and V by 1 base; bases with no gene match: 5. The CDR3 totals 15 residues. The CDR3 region has the DNA TGTGCCAGCAGCTTAGGCGGGGGGGGCCAGAATGAGCAGTTCTTC. Protein: CASSLGGGGQNEQFF.

V is TRBV7-3 and J is TRBJ2-7; D remains unclear. The CDR3 is made up of 15 amino acids. The V gene's germline CDR1 is SGHTA and CDR2 FQGTGA. Between the trimmed V and J ends, which lost 3 bases and 3 bases, there was a span of 15 bases. Written as DNA, the CDR3 is TGTGCCAGCAGCTTTGGCCCTCGCACGCACTACGAGCAGTACTTC. This encodes CASSFGPRTHYEQYF.

V is TRBV9 and J is TRBJ2-3, with D perhaps TRBD2 (7 bases). Germline-derived CDR1 and CDR2 are SGDLS and YYNGEE. Trimming stripped 3 bases from V and 1 base from J, with 21 bases between. The CDR3 covers 18 residues. CDR3 amino acids: CASSEPLGGAGGTDTQYF. The CDR3 DNA reads TGTGCCAGCAGCGAGCCCTTGGGGGGGGCCGGGGGCACAGATACGCAGTATTTT. The full variable domain, completed using reference TRBV9 and TRBJ2-3, is DSGVTQTPKHLITATGQRVTLRCSPRSGDLSVYWYQQSLDQGLQFLIQYYNGEERAKGNILERFSAQQFPDLHSELNLSSLELGDSALYFCASSEPLGGAGGTDTQYFGPGTRLTVL.

The chain is built from TRBV28 and TRBJ1-2; D is undetermined. Trimming cost V 5 bases and J 8 bases, with 18 bases left between them. The length of the CDR3 is 14 residues. From germline, CDR1 is MDHEN and CDR2 SYDVKM. The CDR3 sequence: CASSPPTGWSGYTF. CDR3 coding DNA: TGTGCCAGCAGTCCTCCGACGGGATGGTCCGGCTACACCTTC.

The chain joins TRBV9 to TRBJ1-4, with a tentative D call TRBD1 (5 bases). The V end lost 0 bases, the J end lost 7 bases, and 10 bases lay between the germline ends. Germline V lookup: CDR1 SGDLS, CDR2 YYNGEE. The length of the CDR3 is 14 residues. The CDR3 DNA reads TGTGCCAGCAGCGTAGGAATGACAGTTGAAAAACTGTTTTTT. Its translation: CASSVGMTVEKLFF.

The chain links TRBV6-4 to TRBJ2-3, with 9 positions matching TRBD2. Germline loops: CDR1 MRHNA, CDR2 SNTAGT. The CDR3 runs 17 residues. With V trimmed by 0 bases and J by 6 bases, 10 bases remained unmatched. The CDR3 sequence: CASSDSNNGGGADTQYF. The CDR3 bases are TGTGCCAGCAGTGACTCAAACAACGGCGGGGGGGCTGATACGCAGTATTTT.

This chain links TRBV4-1 with TRBJ2-3; possibly TRBD2 for D (5 bases). Trimming pared 4 bases from V and 3 bases from J, leaving 8 bases between. Germline V gives CDR1 MGHRA, CDR2 YSYEKL. The CDR3 runs to 13 residues. As DNA, the CDR3 is TGCGCCAGCAGCCCGGGGATAACAGATACGCAGTATTTT. Residues: CASSPGITDTQYF.

This clone was detected only a few times. This chain uses TRBV6-5 with TRBJ1-2; D not certain. Trimming left V 8 bases short and J 8 bases short, with 15 bases between. Germline CDR1 MNHEY, CDR2 SVGAGI. The CDR3 loop spans 12 amino acids. The CDR3 coding sequence is TGTGCCAGCGGAAAGTTTCCTGGGGGCTACACCTTC. It translates to CASGKFPGGYTF.

V gene TRBV5-4 combines with J gene TRBJ2-3, with D tentatively TRBD1 (5 bases). This CDR3 region has 15 residues. CDR1 and CDR2 from the germline V gene are SGHNT and YYREEE (reference sequence). V lost 4 bases and J 1 base, leaving 13 bases between the germline ends. CDR3 sequence: CASSQDTTGTDTQYF. The CDR3 nucleotides are TGTGCCAGCAGCCAGGACACGACCGGCACAGATACGCAGTATTTT.

V and J are TRBV27 and TRBJ2-3; D perhaps matches TRBD1 (5 bases). The CDR3 runs 15 residues. V was clipped by 7 bases and J by 3 bases, with 17 bases between them. Germline V CDR1 and CDR2: MNHEY, SMNVEV (reference sequence). CDR3 sequence reads: CASTLWGQVTDTQYF. DNA of the CDR3: TGTGCCAGCACCCTGTGGGGCCAGGTAACAGATACGCAGTATTTT.

The rearrangement links TRBV28 to TRBJ2-7; D gene ambiguous. CDR1 is MDHEN, CDR2 SYDVKM, per germline. The V end was cut by 3 bases, the J end by 2 bases, with 8 bases between. The CDR3 runs 13 residues. CDR3 bases: TGTGCCAGCAGTTTTCAGTTGACCTACGAGCAGTACGTC. Its translation: CASSFQLTYEQYV.

The chain is built from TRBV28 and TRBJ1-1; D gene ambiguous. In germline, CDR1 is MDHEN, CDR2 SYDVKM. With 2 bases removed from V and 3 bases from J, the gap between germline ends came to 7 bases. The CDR3 is made up of 13 amino acids. CDR3 sequence: CASSLNIYTEAFF. CDR3 nucleotides: TGTGCCAGCAGTTTAAACATTTACACTGAAGCTTTCTTT.